The rows below give T cell receptor beta chains drawn from one sample of a study of follicular helper T cells after annual influenza vaccination. Profiled with immunoSEQ multiplex PCR; TCRdb holds only in-frame clones, not every one. Of about 880 clones listed, approximately 72% were seen once; the top ten hold 4.5% to 6%. This specimen was CXCR5+ CD38+ circulating T follicular helper cells from blood, taken 7 days after influenza vaccination. These TCRs come from an adult who received the influenza vaccine. CDR3s include the opening cysteine and the closing phenylalanine or tryptophan. The order of the fields is V gene, J gene, clone size, CDR3 length, D gene, CDR3 DNA, CDR3 protein. The D gene is left open where the match is weak. A row's size may be missing; if present it is once, few, many or a size class.

TRBV5-4	TRBJ2-3	.	15	TRBD1	TGTGCCAGCAGCGAAGACAGGGGGCGTACAGATACGCAGTATTTT	CASSEDRGRTDTQYF
TRBV7-3	TRBJ2-3	.	13	.	TGTGCCAGCAGCCCCCACTACCAGGATGCGCAGTATTTT	CASSPHYQDAQYF
TRBV6-1	TRBJ1-6	few	15	.	TGTGCCAGCAGTGAAACCCCCCTTTATAATTCACCCCTCCACTTT	CASSETPLYNSPLHF
TRBV5-1	TRBJ2-6	.	15	.	TGCGCCAGCAGCTTGGTCGGGCCAGGGGCCAACGTCCTGACTTTC	CASSLVGPGANVLTF
TRBV2	TRBJ2-3	.	15	TRBD2	TGTGCCAGCAGTCTTAGCGGGGGGGCGGGAGATACGCAGTATTTT	CASSLSGGAGDTQYF
TRBV4-1	TRBJ2-7	.	15	.	TGCGCCAGCAGCCAAGTCGGGCTAGACTCCTACGAGCAGTACTTC	CASSQVGLDSYEQYF
TRBV4-3	TRBJ2-1	.	12	.	TGCGCCAGCAGCCATGATTGGGCTGAGCAGTTCTTC	CASSHDWAEQFF
TRBV9	TRBJ2-3	.	15	.	TGTGCCAGCAGCGTATATGAGCGAACCACAGATACGCAGTATTTT	CASSVYERTTDTQYF
TRBV19	TRBJ2-7	.	15	TRBD1	TGTGCCAGTAGTCTCCCGGGGACAGGGAGTGGCGAGCAGTACTTC	CASSLPGTGSGEQYF
TRBV10-2	TRBJ1-2	.	14	.	TGCGCCAGCAGTGGCATGGGAGCTAACTATGGCTACACCTTC	CASSGMGANYGYTF
TRBV7-2	TRBJ2-7	few	14	.	TGTGCCAGCAGCTTACAATCTGGTTATTACGAGCAGTACTTC	CASSLQSGYYEQYF
TRBV10-3	TRBJ1-2	.	13	TRBD1	TGTGCCACCGGGACAGGGTTTAACTATGGCTACACCTTC	CATGTGFNYGYTF
TRBV6-6	TRBJ1-2	.	12	.	TGTGCCAGCAAGGGAGGCAGCGGTGGCTACACCTTC	CASKGGSGGYTF
TRBV12-5	TRBJ2-7	.	16	.	TGTGCTAGTGGTCCCGACGGCCTGGTGGGGTCCTACGAGCAGTACTTC	CASGPDGLVGSYEQYF
TRBV6-5	TRBJ2-3	.	16	TRBD1	TGTGCCAGCAGTTACGGGGGCGGACAGGGCGCAGATACGCAGTATTTT	CASSYGGGQGADTQYF
TRBV27	TRBJ2-3	.	13	.	TGTGCCAGCAGTAGATTAATCACAGATACGCAGTATTTT	CASSRLITDTQYF
TRBV5-6	TRBJ2-7	.	14	.	TGTGCCAGCAGCTTGGTGCGTGGTGGGTACGAGCAGTACTTC	CASSLVRGGYEQYF
TRBV6-6	TRBJ2-3	.	13	TRBD2	TGTGCCAGCAGGGCACTAGCGACGGATACGCAGTATTTT	CASRALATDTQYF
TRBV27	TRBJ2-5	.	14	TRBD1	TGTGCCAGCAGTTTAAACAGGGGGAGCGGGACCCAGTACTTC	CASSLNRGSGTQYF
TRBV18	TRBJ2-7	once	15	.	TGTGCCAGCTCCCCCAAAGCGCAGGGGAGCGACGAGCAGTACTTC	CASSPKAQGSDEQYF
TRBV27	TRBJ1-2	.	12	.	TGTGCCAGCAGTGCGGGACCTGGCGGCTACACCTTC	CASSAGPGGYTF
TRBV7-9	TRBJ2-5	.	14	.	TGTGCCAGCAGCCTCGGGACGGAGAGGGAGACCCAGTACTTC	CASSLGTERETQYF
TRBV9	TRBJ2-7	large	13	.	TGTGCCAGCAGCGTAGATTCATGGCGTGAGCAGTACTTC	CASSVDSWREQYF
TRBV7-2	TRBJ1-2	few	14	.	TGTGCCAGCAGCTTAAGCCCAGGGAAGGGTGGCTACACCTTC	CASSLSPGKGGYTF
TRBV18	TRBJ2-5	few	13	.	TGTGCCAGCTCACCAAAGGACAAAGAGACCCAGTACTTC	CASSPKDKETQYF
TRBV29-1	TRBJ1-2	.	12	TRBD1	TGCAGCGGACAGGGGGCGAACTATGGCTACACCTTC	CSGQGANYGYTF
TRBV4-3	TRBJ1-2	.	14	.	TGCGCCAGCAGCCCTGTGGGGGGGCCGGGAGGCTACACCTTC	CASSPVGGPGGYTF
TRBV11-2	TRBJ2-7	few	14	.	TGTGCCAGCAGCTTAGACGGGTTACCCTACGAGCAGTACTTC	CASSLDGLPYEQYF
TRBV12-5	TRBJ2-5	.	14	TRBD2	TGTGCTAGTGGTAGCGGGGGGGCATTTGAGACCCAGTACTTC	CASGSGGAFETQYF
TRBV15	TRBJ1-1	.	15	.	TGTGCCACCAGCAGAGGTGGGCTGGGAAACACTGAAGCTTTCTTT	CATSRGGLGNTEAFF
TRBV2	TRBJ1-6	.	13	TRBD1	TGTGCCATTCCGGGACAGGGTACTTCACCCCTCCACTTT	CAIPGQGTSPLHF
TRBV4-3	TRBJ1-2	few	13	TRBD1	TGCGCCAGCAGCCGGACAGGGCTAGGGGGCTACACCTTC	CASSRTGLGGYTF
TRBV19	TRBJ2-1	.	16	.	TGTGCCAGTAGTATAGATAGACCTATGGGTTCGAATGAGCAGTTCTTC	CASSIDRPMGSNEQFF
TRBV6-1	TRBJ2-7	few	14	.	TGTGCCAGCAGTGAATGTCCATGGCAGTGCGAGCAGTACTTC	CASSECPWQCEQYF
TRBV11-2	TRBJ1-3	.	13	.	TGTGCCAGCAGCTCAAGCCCGGGAAACACCATATATTTT	CASSSSPGNTIYF
TRBV5-1	TRBJ2-7	.	18	TRBD2	TGCGCCAGCAGCTTGGGGGGGACTAGCGGCCAGAGCTCCTACGAGCAGTACTTC	CASSLGGTSGQSSYEQYF
TRBV7-3	TRBJ1-6	.	13	.	TGTGCCAGCAGCTTTTTTTCGGATTCACCCCTCCACTTT	CASSFFSDSPLHF
TRBV7-6	TRBJ1-1	.	13	.	TGTGCCAGCAGCGTTGGTTGGGGCACTGAAGCTTTCTTT	CASSVGWGTEAFF
TRBV5-1	TRBJ2-3	.	18	TRBD2	TGCGCCAGCAGCTTGGCCGGTGCTAGCGGGGGGGCCCCAGATACGCAGTATTTT	CASSLAGASGGAPDTQYF
TRBV19	TRBJ1-6	.	12	.	TGTGCCAGTAAGGACACCTATTCACCCCTCCACTTT	CASKDTYSPLHF
TRBV11-3	TRBJ1-1	.	13	.	TGTGCCAGCAGCTTAAATAGACAGGTTGAAGCTTTCTTT	CASSLNRQVEAFF